This TCR beta chain was identified during a study of CD8 T cells in Susac syndrome. Study-wide background: When their blood was taken, the Susac syndrome patients had either not yet had any therapy, were taking corticosteroids, or were taking intravenous immunoglobulin alone. General study results and limits: CD4+ repertoires of Susac syndrome patients lacked detectable clonal expansion.

Details on this clonotype: Its antigen is as yet unknown.

The RNA input was roughly 0.45 to 1 ug, and it was reverse transcribed with random hexamers. The immunoSEQ assay covered 54 Vbeta and 13 Jbeta segments for CDR3. TCRdb fed the immunoSEQ multiplex PCR reads into MiXCR, producing one record per CDR3 protein. Among approximately 190,000 distinct CDR3 sequences listed, approximately 96% were seen once. The CDR3 length is 17 residues. The germline CDR1 and CDR2 sequences are MNHEY and SMNVEV (reference sequence). The V segment lost 5 bases and the J segment 2 bases; nucleotides outside the gene matches: 7. Patients with Susac syndrome met the recently defined diagnostic criteria for definite or probable disease.

The sequence was obtained from a human donor with Susac syndrome. Input material: CD4+ T cells from PBMCs. The rearrangement links TRBV27 to TRBJ2-6; 9 bases agree with TRBD1. CDR3 in DNA: TGTGCCAGCAGTACCTGGACAGGGGAGACTGGGGCCAACGTCCTGACTTTC. Residues: CASSTWTGETGANVLTF.